A selection of T cell receptor beta chains follows, all from one sample in a study of early stage breast cancer tumors. Generated by immunoSEQ multiplex PCR, the TCRdb table keeps only in-frame clones and is missing some. The repertoire holds roughly 49,000 clones, with 78% as singletons. Sequenced input: blood. The receptor source for this set is a person between 35 and 49 years old with breast cancer. The CDR3 runs from the conserved cysteine through the conserved F or W. A D gene is named only where the DNA matches it firmly. The size entry is marked missing in some rows and otherwise reads once, few, many or a size class.

-	TRBD1	TRBJ2-6	TRBV27	TGTGCCAGCAGTCCCACAGGGGCCTCTGGGGCCAACGTCCTGACTTTC	CASSPTGASGANVLTF
-	TRBD2	TRBJ2-7	TRBV6-1	TGTGCCACCTTGACTAGCGGAAACTACGAGCAGTACTTC	CATLTSGNYEQYF
-	TRBD2	TRBJ2-1	TRBV4-2	TGTGCCAGCAGCCGTTATCTCTTGACTAGCGGGAGGGGCGATGAGCAGTTCTTC	CASSRYLLTSGRGDEQFF
-	-	TRBJ1-1	TRBV6-1	TGTGCCAGCAGAAAGGGATTTCTGAACACTGAAGCTTTCTTT	CASRKGFLNTEAFF
-	-	TRBJ2-3	TRBV5-8	TGTGCCAGCAGCTTGTTTAGGGCAACAGATACGCAGTATTTT	CASSLFRATDTQYF
-	-	TRBJ1-3	TRBV2	TGTGCCAGCAGTCCCAGTGGGAGCTCTGGAAACACCATATATTTT	CASSPSGSSGNTIYF
-	-	TRBJ2-7	TRBV28	TGTGCCAGCAGTTTACCCGGAACCTACGAGCAGTACTTC	CASSLPGTYEQYF
-	TRBD1	TRBJ1-2	TRBV29-1	TGCAGCGTACGGACAGGTTTTTTAGGCGGCTACACCTTC	CSVRTGFLGGYTF
-	-	TRBJ2-1	TRBV7-2	TGTGCCAGCAGCTTAGGGGTTAACAATGAGCAGTTCTTC	CASSLGVNNEQFF
-	TRBD2	TRBJ2-1	TRBV6-6	TGTGCCAGCAGTTTGACAAGCGGGAGGGCCCAGGGTGAGCAGTTCTTC	CASSLTSGRAQGEQFF
-	-	TRBJ2-3	TRBV2	TGTGCCAGCAGTCTAGAACATCCTAGCACAGATACGCAGTATTTT	CASSLEHPSTDTQYF
few	TRBD1	TRBJ1-2	TRBV9	TGTGCCAGCGGAGGGACAGGGGGCGGCTACACCTTC	CASGGTGGGYTF
-	TRBD1	TRBJ1-1	TRBV5-1	TGCGCCAGCAGCTTGTTCCGGGACAGGGGGAACACTGAAGCTTTCTTT	CASSLFRDRGNTEAFF
-	-	TRBJ2-2	TRBV6-6	TGTGCCAGCAGTCTATCTACAGAAACCGGGGAGCTGTTTTTT	CASSLSTETGELFF
-	TRBD2	TRBJ2-7	TRBV7-9	TGTGCCAGCAGCTTAGGGTCTAGCGGGATCAGCGACGAGCAGTACTTC	CASSLGSSGISDEQYF
-	-	TRBJ1-1	TRBV27	TGTGCCAGCAGTCGAGGGTCTTCCCCGGTCCGGAACACTGAAGCTTTCTTT	CASSRGSSPVRNTEAFF
-	TRBD1	TRBJ2-6	TRBV4-1	TGCGCCAGCAGCCTGGGGACAGCAGTCCGTGGGGCCAACGTCCTGACTTTC	CASSLGTAVRGANVLTF
-	-	TRBJ2-5	TRBV7-6	TGTGCCAGCAGCTTAGCCACCCAAGAGACCCAGTACTTC	CASSLATQETQYF
-	-	TRBJ1-2	TRBV14	TGTGCCAGCAGCCAAGATTTTGGGGGAAACTATGGCTACACCTTC	CASSQDFGGNYGYTF
-	-	TRBJ2-7	TRBV5-1	TGCGCCAGCAGCGGCTGGGGGGCCTCTCAAGGCGGTGACGAGCAGTACTTC	CASSGWGASQGGDEQYF
-	TRBD2	TRBJ2-7	TRBV6-5	TGTGCCAGCAGTCCCCTGGGGAGGGCCTACGAGCAGTACTTC	CASSPLGRAYEQYF
-	TRBD1	TRBJ1-4	TRBV5-1	TGCGCCAGCAGCAAACAGGGGGCAAGTGGTGAAAAACTGTTTTTT	CASSKQGASGEKLFF
few	-	TRBJ2-2	TRBV2	TGTGCCAGCAAACGGCGGGGCACCGGGGAGCTGTTTTTT	CASKRRGTGELFF
-	-	TRBJ2-3	TRBV30	TGTGCCCAAAACCGGGACCTTGGCACAGATACGCAGTATTTT	CAQNRDLGTDTQYF
once	TRBD2	TRBJ2-5	TRBV7-2	TGTGCCAGCAGCTTAGGTCTGGGGGGGCAAGAGACCCAGTACTTC	CASSLGLGGQETQYF
-	TRBD2	TRBJ2-7	TRBV6-5	TGTGCCAGCAGGGCTAGCGGGTCCTACGAGCAGTACTTC	CASRASGSYEQYF
-	TRBD2	TRBJ2-1	TRBV5-4	TGTGCCAGCAGCTTGGCCTCCGCGGGAGTCGGTGGCAATGAGCAGTTCTTC	CASSLASAGVGGNEQFF
-	TRBD1	TRBJ2-3	TRBV2	TGTGCCAGCAGCATCCCCGGGACAGGGGGCGCAGATACGCAGTATTTT	CASSIPGTGGADTQYF
-	TRBD2	TRBJ2-3	TRBV30	TGTGCCTGGAGACTAGCGGGAGATATAGATACGCAGTATTTT	CAWRLAGDIDTQYF
-	-	TRBJ1-4	TRBV5-4	TGTGCCAGCAGCTTGTCAGGCCCGGGCAAAAAACTGTTTTTT	CASSLSGPGKKLFF
-	TRBD1	TRBJ2-1	TRBV6-1	TGTGCCAGCAGTGGTGTGCGGGGACAGGGGGTTTGGTCCTACAATGAGCAGTTCTTC	CASSGVRGQGVWSYNEQFF
-	-	TRBJ2-1	TRBV18	TGTGCCAGCTCACCAAGGGCGGGATCCGTGCGTGGTGAGCAGTTCTTC	CASSPRAGSVRGEQFF
-	TRBD1	TRBJ1-2	TRBV10-2	TGCGCTTCGAACTTAGAACCGGGACAGGGCGACTATGGCTACACCTTC	CASNLEPGQGDYGYTF
-	-	TRBJ2-1	TRBV6-1	TGTGCCAGCAGTGGGAACGGACCCTTACCATACAATGAGCAGTTCTTC	CASSGNGPLPYNEQFF
-	TRBD2	TRBJ2-1	TRBV2	TGTGCCAGCAGAGAATCGACTAGCGGCAACAATGAGCAGTTCTTC	CASRESTSGNNEQFF
-	TRBD2	TRBJ2-1	TRBV2	TGTGCCAGCAGTGAATCCAGCGGGAGGGCCCAGGAGCAGTTCTTC	CASSESSGRAQEQFF
-	TRBD2	TRBJ2-5	TRBV5-3	TGTGCCAGAAGCGCGATCCGGACTAGCGGGAGGGCGGTATGTGAGACCCAGTACTTC	CARSAIRTSGRAVCETQYF
-	TRBD2	TRBJ2-7	TRBV4-1	TGCGCCAGCAGCCTTACCTCGGGGACTAGCGCGCGTGAGCAGTACTTC	CASSLTSGTSAREQYF